The entry below gives a single TCR beta chain sequence along with its context. This sample is part of a study of technical replicates of blood from a few donors. Profiling relied on immunoSEQ multiplex PCR, and the TCRdb table lists in-frame clones only, not all of them. Found here are 76,000 or so clones, about 91% of them singletons; the top ten hold less than 0.3%. The V end was cut by 5 bases, the J end by 2 bases, with 15 bases between. The germline V gene encodes CDR1 SGHNT and CDR2 YENEEA. The CDR3 sequence is 15 residues long. This TCR was recovered from a human donor in good health. The sample taken for sequencing was T cells isolated from PBMCs. This chain connects TRBV11-3 to TRBJ2-5; D gene unclear. In DNA, the CDR3 is TGTGCCAGCAGCGATCCCCTAGAATTTCAAGAGACCCAGTACTTC. As protein: CASSDPLEFQETQYF.